This T cell receptor beta chain derives from a study of CD8 T cells in ankylosing spondylitis. Whole-study results and caveats: In synovial fluid and blood from reactive arthritis, some motif variants were previously reported. Significantly higher representation of disease-linked clones was reported for matched ankylosing spondylitis synovial fluid. A motif in TCR beta, a set of roughly eight highly homologous variants, appeared characteristic of ankylosing spondylitis blood.

As regards this clonotype: The antigen is unknown.

The CDR3 runs to 14 residues. Researchers built TCR beta libraries using quantitative 5'-RACE with molecular barcodes. TCRdb passed the 5' RACE reads through MiXCR, listing each CDR3 protein once. Here the sample spans 650,000 to 800,000 distinct CDR3 sequences, roughly 19% being singletons. The sequence was obtained from a male donor with ankylosing spondylitis. Specimen: blood, either unsorted or a sorted T cell fraction (not recorded which). The rearrangement links TRBV21-1 to TRBJ2-7; the table's D call, TRBD1, was not checked against the DNA. TRBV21-1 is listed as a pseudogene. CDR3 nucleotide sequence: TGTGCCAGCAGCGGGGGGACGGAGACCTACGAGCAGTACTTC. Translating it yields CASSGGTETYEQYF.